This T cell receptor beta chain was identified in a study of T-cell reconstitution after alpha-beta-depleted transplantation in children. There are many counts of this clonotype. Trimming shortened V by 0 bases and J by 4 bases, and 6 bases separated the two germline ends. CDR3 length equals 13 residues. Germline CDR1 MNHEY, CDR2 SVGAGI. Preparing the TCRbeta library involved the use of unique molecular identifiers. A single record per CDR3 protein comes from TCRdb applying MiXCR to the PCR reads. The table includes around 80,000 distinct CDR3 sequences, 15% to 20% detected once. The chain uses TRBV6-5 and TRBJ1-2; no clear D gene. The TCR was taken from a male patient between 2 and 9 years old who had a stem cell transplant for acute lymphoblastic leukemia, so the T cells may come from the graft donor. The sequencing used PBMCs, mostly from graft donor cells, collected 360 days after TCRalphabeta/CD19-depleted stem cell transplant. The CDR3 spells CASSYSRAYGYTF. CDR3 bases: TGTGCCAGCAGTTACTCGCGCGCCTATGGCTACACCTTC.